What follows are 31 T cell receptor beta chains derived from one specimen sequenced in a study of blood T cell repertoires in COVID-19. Using immunoSEQ multiplex PCR, the repertoire was profiled, and TCRdb retains in-frame clones only, with some absent. Of a few hundred thousand clones listed, about 89% are singletons. Sequenced: PBMCs or T cells enriched from blood (not recorded which). The receptor source for this set is a human donor in a cohort exposed to, infected with or recovered from COVID-19 (not recorded which). The donor label of this sample is uncertain.

V and J are TRBV10-3 and TRBJ2-2; the match to TRBD2 covers 8 bases. V lost 0 bases and J lost 5; bases outside the gene matches: 8. The germline CDR1 and CDR2 sequences are ENHRY and SYGVKD. The CDR3 contains 17 residues. CDR3 protein: CAISESSAGGSTGELFF. DNA for the CDR3: TGTGCCATCAGTGAGTCTTCGGCGGGGGGCTCTACCGGGGAGCTGTTTTTT.

The genes are TRBV28 and TRBJ1-6, with 7 bases matching TRBD1. The germline CDR1 and CDR2 sequences are MDHEN and SYDVKM. The CDR3 extends over 15 amino acids. Trimming removed 2 bases from V and 5 bases from J; junction bases left unmatched: 3. The DNA for the CDR3 is TGTGCCAGCAGTTTAGGACAGGCACATAATTCACCCCTCCACTTT. This gives the protein CASSLGQAHNSPLHF. The whole variable domain, remainder taken from reference TRBV28 and TRBJ1-6, is DVKVTQSSRYLVKRTGEKVFLECVQDMDHENMFWYRQDPGLGLRLIYFSYDVKMKEKGDIPEGYSVSREKKERFSLILESASTNQTSMYLCASSLGQAHNSPLHFGNGTRLTVT.

The V gene is TRBV2, the J gene TRBJ2-3, with 11 nucleotides matching TRBD2. Germline CDR1 and CDR2: SNHLY and FYNNEI. The CDR3 loop spans 17 amino acids. V shed 1 base and J 2 bases; nucleotides not matched to a gene: 5. The CDR3: CASSEGRLAGITDTQYF. As DNA, the CDR3 is TGTGCCAGCAGTGAAGGCCGACTAGCGGGGATCACAGATACGCAGTATTTT. The variable domain in full, completed from reference TRBV2 and TRBJ2-3, reads EPEVTQTPSHQVTQMGQEVILRCVPISNHLYFYWYRQILGQKVEFLVSFYNNEISEKSEIFDDQFSVERPDGSNFTLKIRSTKLEDSAMYFCASSEGRLAGITDTQYFGPGTRLTVL.

This chain links TRBV6-5 with TRBJ2-1, with D tentatively TRBD2 (5 bases). V dropped 0 bases and J dropped 2 bases, with 8 bases sitting between them. Per the germline V gene, CDR1 is MNHEY and CDR2 is SVGAGI. This CDR3 region has 15 residues. The CDR3 sequence is CASSYSPGTYNEQFF. The CDR3 nucleotides are TGTGCCAGCAGTTACTCACCGGGGACCTACAATGAGCAGTTCTTC.

V gene TRBV6-6 combines with J gene TRBJ1-1; TRBD1 matches at 11 bases. The CDR3 consists of 21 residues. After removal of 6 bases from V and 0 bases from J, the junction contained 21 bases not matched to a gene. Germline V CDR1 and CDR2: MNHNY, SVGAGI (reference sequence). The CDR3 reads CASSPLWVPGQGVLMNTEAFF. For the CDR3, the DNA is TGTGCCAGCAGCCCACTCTGGGTCCCGGGACAGGGGGTACTCATGAACACTGAAGCTTTCTTT.

This clone was counted a single time. The V call is TRBV27, the J call TRBJ2-5; the D gene is possibly TRBD2 (5 bases). V was shortened by 0 bases and J by 3 bases, with 8 bases between the two germline ends. The CDR3 covers 14 residues. CDR1 is MNHEY and CDR2 is SMNVEV in the germline V gene (reference sequence). The CDR3 DNA follows: TGTGCCAGCAGTTTATCCGGGAACGAAGAGACCCAGTACTTC. This gives the protein CASSLSGNEETQYF.

V and J are TRBV5-5 and TRBJ2-1, with TRBD2 matching 9 bases. CDR1 is SGHKS, CDR2 YYEKEE, per germline (reference sequence). The CDR3 is 17 residues long. V was clipped by 2 bases and J by 5 bases; unmatched bases: 11. CDR3 bases: TGTGCCAGCAGCTTCCTTGGGAGCGGGGGGATGAACAATGAGCAGTTCTTC. Protein product: CASSFLGSGGMNNEQFF.

The V gene is TRBV7-9, the J gene TRBJ2-5; 10 bases match TRBD1. The germline CDR1 and CDR2 sequences are SEHNR and FQNEAQ (reference sequence). Unmatched junction bases numbered 3, after V lost 0 bases and J lost 5 bases. The CDR3 is 15 residues long. The CDR3 coding sequence is TGTGCCAGCAGCTTAGCCGGGACAGGGGCGGAGACCCAGTACTTC. Translating gives CASSLAGTGAETQYF.

This clone was seen once. The chain employs TRBV12-3 or TRBV12-4 and TRBJ2-5; TRBD1 matches 8 bases. The CDR3 has 13 amino acids. V trimming: 3 bases; J trimming: 7 bases; junction bases outside the gene matches: 4. The CDR3 region is CASSLDRAVTQYF. The CDR3 nucleotides are TGTGCCAGCAGTTTGGACAGGGCGGTGACCCAGTACTTC.

The chain carries TRBV6-5 and TRBJ1-2; D might be TRBD1 (5 bases). This CDR3 is built from 13 residues. Germline CDR1 reads MNHEY; CDR2 reads SVGAGI. Trimming pared 6 bases from V and 4 bases from J, leaving 12 bases between. DNA of the CDR3: TGTGCCAGCAGAACAGGTGTTACCTATGGCTACACCTTC. Its protein is CASRTGVTYGYTF.

The V gene is TRBV6-5, the J gene TRBJ1-2; D not certain. Trimming left V 4 bases short and J 4 bases short, with 13 bases between. Germline values: CDR1 MNHEY, CDR2 SVGAGI. There are 14 residues in the CDR3. In DNA, the CDR3 is TGTGCCAGCAGTTCAATGAGGGCCGGCTATGGCTACACCTTC. Translating gives CASSSMRAGYGYTF.

The rearrangement uses TRBV30 and TRBJ2-5; 7 bases line up with TRBD1. The CDR3 is 15 amino acids. Germline V gene lookup returns CDR1 GTSNPN and CDR2 SVGIG (reference sequence). Trimming at V came to 2 bases and at J to 5 bases, leaving 11 bases not matched to a gene. CDR3 region: CAWSTPTGISETQYF. The CDR3 region has the DNA TGTGCCTGGAGTACCCCGACAGGGATATCGGAGACCCAGTACTTC.

The chain combines TRBV4-1 with TRBJ2-7, with 9 bases that match TRBD1. Germline CDR1 and CDR2: MGHRA and YSYEKL. V shed 1 base and J 5 bases; nucleotides not matched to a gene: 9. The CDR3 consists of 16 residues. This CDR3 reads CASSQVGWDREDEQYF. In nucleotides, the CDR3 is TGCGCCAGCAGCCAAGTAGGGTGGGACAGGGAGGACGAGCAGTACTTC.

This chain uses TRBV7-2 with TRBJ1-1; no clear D. The CDR3 spans 15 residues. Deletions cut 5 bases from V and 3 bases from J, with 16 bases between. Germline loops: CDR1 SGHTA, CDR2 FQGNSA. The CDR3 region has the DNA TGTGCCAGCAGCCCCTCCTATCATCTGGACACTGAAGCTTTCTTT. The encoded protein is CASSPSYHLDTEAFF.

The chain joins TRBV10-3 to TRBJ1-2; TRBD1 matches at 9 bases. The V segment lost 5 bases and the J segment 4 bases; nucleotides outside the gene matches: 2. The CDR3 runs to 13 residues. From germline, CDR1 is ENHRY and CDR2 SYGVKD. In DNA form, the CDR3 reads TGTGCCATCAGTTCGGGACAGGGCTATGGCTACACCTTC. It encodes CAISSGQGYGYTF.

In this sample, this clone turned up once. At the DNA level, this CDR3 is encoded by other sequences in the same sample as well. This rearrangement joins TRBV30 to TRBJ2-6; no firm D call. CDR3 length: 15 residues. Germline CDR1 and CDR2: GTSNPN and SVGIG (reference sequence). The germline V and J ends were trimmed by 0 bases and 2 bases, with 8 bases remaining between them. The CDR3 sequence: CAWSVLGAGANVLTF. DNA for the CDR3: TGTGCCTGGAGTGTATTAGGAGCTGGGGCCAACGTCCTGACTTTC.

The V and J genes are TRBV28 and TRBJ1-6; D not resolved. Trimming shortened V by 6 bases and J by 4 bases, and 10 bases separated the two germline ends. The CDR3 has 14 amino acids. Germline V gene sequence: CDR1 MDHEN, CDR2 SYDVKM. The CDR3 DNA reads as TGTGCCAGCAGCCTCAGTTATTATAATTCACCCCTCCACTTT. This gives the protein CASSLSYYNSPLHF.

About this clone: This CDR3 is missing its conserved last phenylalanine or tryptophan, likely due to a read error. It is unclear where the CDR3 begins or ends on the DNA, so no DNA is shown, and the CDR3 is as TCRdb lists it. The chain uses TRBV29-1 and TRBJ1-2. The CDR3 is 10 amino acids long, termini counted. Germline V CDR1 and CDR2: SQVTM, ANQGSEA. The CDR3 here is CSVGERGPSV.

The gene calls are TRBV18 and TRBJ2-1; D remains ambiguous. This CDR3 has 13 amino acids. V was pared by 0 bases and J by 4 bases, with 4 bases between. The germline V gene has CDR1 KGHSH and CDR2 LQKENI. The CDR3 here is CASSPPSYNEQFF. The CDR3 nucleotides read TGTGCCAGCTCACCACCGTCGTACAATGAGCAGTTCTTC.

The chain recombines TRBV7-2 with TRBJ2-3; 8 bases fit TRBD2. This CDR3 has 17 amino acids. V trimming: 2 bases; J trimming: 5 bases; junction bases outside the gene matches: 12. Germline V gene lookup returns CDR1 SGHTA and CDR2 FQGNSA. In nucleotides, the CDR3 is TGTGCCAGCAGCTTAAATGGTGGCGGGGGGCCTAAAGATACGCAGTATTTT. This encodes CASSLNGGGGPKDTQYF.

This chain links TRBV7-9 with TRBJ1-5, with D tentatively TRBD1 (6 bases). Germline V gene sequence: CDR1 SEHNR, CDR2 FQNEAQ (reference sequence). V was cut by 0 bases and J by 6 bases, with 18 bases left in between. The CDR3 contains 17 residues. Here the CDR3 DNA reads TGTGCCAGCAGCTTAGCGGGGGCAGGGAAGGTGAGTCAGCCCCAGCATTTT. Encoded protein: CASSLAGAGKVSQPQHF.

The chain couples TRBV2 to TRBJ2-5, with TRBD1 identical over 8 bases. Trimming took 7 bases from V and 4 from J; bases not matched to a gene: 5. This CDR3 comprises 13 residues. Germline V CDR1 and CDR2: SNHLY, FYNNEI. CDR3 coding DNA: TGTGCCAGCACCCCAGACAGGGGAGAGACCCAGTACTTC. Residues: CASTPDRGETQYF.

This chain links TRBV19 with TRBJ1-2, with unresolved D. Deletions cut 4 bases from V and 7 bases from J, with 16 bases between. The CDR3 consists of 14 residues. Germline V gene data show CDR1 as LNHDA and CDR2 as SQIVND (reference sequence). CDR3 amino acids: CASSTDGVRGGYTF. Written as DNA, the CDR3 is TGTGCCAGTAGTACGGACGGGGTCCGAGGTGGCTACACCTTC.

This chain's CDR3 is CASSLSTLASSYNEQFF. The CDR3 bases are TGTGCCAGCAGTTTATCTACGCTAGCGAGCTCCTACAATGAGCAGTTCTTC. The chain carries TRBV27 and TRBJ2-1; a possible D gene is TRBD2 (6 bases). The V gene lost 0 bases and the J gene lost 0 bases, with 12 bases spanning the gap. Germline V gene data show CDR1 as MNHEY and CDR2 as SMNVEV (reference sequence). This CDR3 is built from 17 residues.

This clone was seen just once. Other DNA sequences of this sample code for an identical CDR3. The chain links TRBV4-1 to TRBJ2-5, with 7 positions matching TRBD2. Germline CDR1 MGHRA, CDR2 YSYEKL. The CDR3 covers 14 residues. Trimming took 1 base from V and 5 from J; bases not matched to a gene: 4. The CDR3 sequence is CASSQGLGGETQYF. CDR3 nucleotides: TGCGCCAGCAGCCAAGGGTTGGGAGGGGAGACCCAGTACTTC.

This chain connects TRBV30 to TRBJ2-2; D call uncertain. Germline V lookup: CDR1 GTSNPN, CDR2 SVGIG (reference sequence). V was shortened by 2 bases and J by 1 base, with 5 bases between the two germline ends. The CDR3 extends over 13 amino acids. CDR3 protein: CAWSHGNTGELFF. The CDR3 DNA is TGTGCCTGGAGTCACGGGAACACCGGGGAGCTGTTTTTT. Looking up the rest from reference TRBV30 and TRBJ2-2 gives the full variable domain: SQTIHQWPATLVQPVGSPLSLECTVEGTSNPNLYWYRQAAGRGLQLLFYSVGIGQISSEVPQNLSASRPQDRQFILSSKKLLLSDSGFYLCAWSHGNTGELFFGEGSRLTVL.

The chain carries TRBV2 and TRBJ2-1, with 7 bases matching TRBD2. Germline values: CDR1 SNHLY, CDR2 FYNNEI. The CDR3 sequence is 16 residues long. Trimming took 8 bases from V and 1 from J; bases not matched to a gene: 11. CDR3 protein: CASGAGVNLSYNEQFF. In DNA, the CDR3 is TGTGCCAGCGGTGCGGGGGTAAACCTTTCCTACAATGAGCAGTTCTTC.

The genes are TRBV5-1 and TRBJ2-1; 10 nucleotides match TRBD1. Germline CDR1 reads SGHRS; CDR2 reads YFSETQ. J was trimmed by 12 bases and V by 9 bases; bases with no gene match: 15. This CDR3 comprises 14 residues. In DNA, the CDR3 is TGCGCCACCTCGACCGGGACAGGGGATTTATGGCAGTTCTTC. Translating gives CATSTGTGDLWQFF.

The chain has TRBV6-2 or TRBV6-3 and TRBJ1-5; D may be TRBD1 (5 bases). Germline loops: CDR1 MNHEY, CDR2 SVGEGT. V was trimmed by 5 bases and J by 4 bases, leaving 15 bases between them. This CDR3 contains 15 residues. CDR3 amino acids: CASSLLLGGNQPQHF. Written as DNA, the CDR3 is TGTGCCAGCAGTCTCTTATTGGGGGGGAATCAGCCCCAGCATTTT.

The CDR3 loop is CASSLAMRGFSSYEQYF. As DNA, the CDR3 is TGCGCCAGCAGCTTGGCCATGCGAGGATTCAGCTCCTACGAGCAGTACTTC. V usage is TRBV5-1 and J usage is TRBJ2-7, with D uncertain. V was shortened by 0 bases and J by 0 bases, with 16 bases between the two germline ends. Germline V gene sequence: CDR1 SGHRS, CDR2 YFSETQ. The CDR3 is 17 residues long.

The chain employs TRBV30 and TRBJ2-5; 10 bases match TRBD1. J was trimmed by 6 bases and V by 5 bases; bases with no gene match: 6. The CDR3 is made up of 13 amino acids. CDR1 is GTSNPN and CDR2 is SVGIG in the germline V gene (reference sequence). The DNA of the CDR3 is TGTGCCTGGGGGGACAGGGGAGCGAAGACCCAGTACTTC. Residues: CAWGDRGAKTQYF.